The 30 T cell receptor beta chains below all came from one sample that was sequenced in a study of quantifying T cell responses using KT2 cells. Across the whole study: cDNA was made from DNase-treated RNA using alpha and beta constant primers.

An oligo carrying a UMI was ligated to the cDNA 3' end. An equimolar mix of RC1.1 and RC1.2 primed the beta chain across TRBC1 and TRBC2. TCRdb ran MiXCR on the UMI-ligation and nested PCR reads and lists one entry per CDR3 protein. This table has some 34,000 distinct CDR3 sequences, 10% appearing once. The sequenced material came from PBMCs spiked with cells of the T cell clone KT2. These receptors were collected from a human donor.

This clonotype came up a few times. This chain connects TRBV5-1 to TRBJ2-7; 9 bases fit TRBD2. Germline V gives CDR1 SGHRS, CDR2 YFSETQ. The ends lost 4 bases at V and 6 bases at J; junction bases unmatched: 5. The CDR3 is 13 amino acids. CDR3 loop: CASSLREGLEQYF. The CDR3 coding sequence is TGCGCCAGCAGCCTGCGGGAGGGCCTCGAGCAGTACTTC. The full variable domain, in which reference TRBV5-1 and TRBJ2-7 provide the parts outside the CDR3, is KAGVTQTPRYLIKTRGQQVTLSCSPISGHRSVSWYQQTPGQGLQFLFEYFSETQRNKGNFPGRFSGRQFSNSRSEMNVSTLELGDSALYLCASSLREGLEQYFGPGTRLTVT.

This clonotype was counted only a few times. The chain carries TRBV21-1 and TRBJ2-7; the D call of TRBD2 is as the table states it, not checked on the DNA. TRBV21-1 is a pseudogene locus. CDR3 length: 17 amino acids. CDR3 bases: TGTGCCAGCAGCAAAGGCGGTAGCGGGGGGCCCTGGTACGAGCAGTACTTC. This codes for CASSKGGSGGPWYEQYF.

The sample holds many counts of this clonotype. The chain has TRBV19 and TRBJ2-2, with 11 bases matching TRBD2. The CDR3 loop spans 17 amino acids. The V gene's germline CDR1 is LNHDA and CDR2 SQIVND (reference sequence). Trimming at V came to 6 bases and at J to 0 bases, leaving 6 bases not matched to a gene. The CDR3 region is CASRALAGGANTGELFF. The DNA of the CDR3 is TGTGCCAGTAGGGCTTTAGCGGGGGGGGCGAACACCGGGGAGCTGTTTTTT.

This chain connects TRBV5-8 to TRBJ2-1; 7 positions match TRBD1. This CDR3 region has 15 residues. In germline, CDR1 is SGHTS, CDR2 YDEGEE. Germline trimming cut 2 bases from V and 2 bases from J; bases unmatched to any gene: 4. The CDR3 DNA follows: TGTGCCAGCAGCTTTAGGGGACAGACCTACAATGAGCAGTTCTTC. It specifies CASSFRGQTYNEQFF.

There are a few counts of this clonotype. V usage is TRBV5-6 and J usage is TRBJ2-1, with a tentative D call TRBD2 (5 bases). CDR3 size: 16 residues. Germline CDR1 reads SGHDT; CDR2 reads YYEEEE. V was shortened by 4 bases and J by 0 bases, with 14 bases between the two germline ends. CDR3 protein: CASSARTGSSYNEQFF. CDR3 nucleotide sequence: TGTGCCAGCAGCGCCCGGACGGGGAGCTCCTACAATGAGCAGTTCTTC.

This clonotype came up many times. The chain has TRBV18 and TRBJ2-7; possible D gene TRBD1, 6 bases. This CDR3 comprises 13 residues. V dropped 4 bases and J dropped 2 bases, with 9 bases sitting between them. CDR1 is KGHSH and CDR2 is LQKENI in the germline V gene. The CDR3 is CASSLGQTYEQYF. Here the CDR3 DNA reads TGTGCCAGCTCACTTGGACAGACCTACGAGCAGTACTTC.

This clonotype has at least ten counts. This chain joins TRBV20-1 and TRBJ1-5, with TRBD1 matching 7 bases. Per germline, CDR1 DFQATT and CDR2 SNEGSKA (reference sequence). The junction had 7 bases not matched to a gene; V was cut back by 5 bases and J by 9 bases. The CDR3 has 12 amino acids. CDR3 in amino acids: CSARSRQGPQHF. The CDR3 DNA reads as TGCAGTGCTCGGAGCAGACAGGGGCCCCAGCATTTT.

This clonotype was detected many times. The V call is TRBV9, the J call TRBJ2-3; TRBD2 matches 7 bases. Germline CDR1 and CDR2: SGDLS and YYNGEE. After removal of 3 bases from V and 0 bases from J, the junction contained 10 bases not matched to a gene. CDR3 length: 17 amino acids. This chain's CDR3 is CASSAHPSGVSTDTQYF. CDR3 sequence (DNA): TGTGCCAGCAGCGCTCATCCTAGCGGAGTTAGCACAGATACGCAGTATTTT.

The rearrangement uses TRBV10-3 and TRBJ2-1, with 9 bases that match TRBD2. The V segment lost 6 bases and the J segment 8 bases; nucleotides outside the gene matches: 5. Germline V gives CDR1 ENHRY, CDR2 SYGVKD. This CDR3 contains 13 residues. CDR3 residues: CAISGLARDEQFF. The CDR3 region has the DNA TGTGCCATCAGCGGACTAGCGAGGGATGAGCAGTTCTTC.

This clonotype was counted at least ten times. The chain carries TRBV12-3 or TRBV12-4 and TRBJ1-4; the D is unclear. The CDR3 consists of 13 residues. The ends were cut back, 5 bases at V and 4 bases at J, with 8 bases in the middle. CDR3 in amino acids: CASSTGNNEKLFF. CDR3 coding DNA: TGTGCCAGCAGTACCGGGAATAATGAAAAACTGTTTTTT.

In this sample, this clonotype turned up many times. The CDR3 loop is CASNGPTEKAFF. CDR3 in DNA: TGTGCCAGCAATGGGCCGACAGAAAAAGCTTTCTTT. V is TRBV12-3 or TRBV12-4 and J is TRBJ1-1; tentatively, D is TRBD1 (5 bases). V was clipped by 7 bases and J by 9 bases, with 15 bases between them. This CDR3 is built from 12 residues.

This sequence joins TRBV3-1 and TRBJ2-5; 9 bases fit TRBD2. V dropped 4 bases and J dropped 4; count of bases not matched to a gene: 4. The length of the CDR3 is 14 residues. The V gene's germline CDR1 is LGHDT and CDR2 YNNKEL (reference sequence). The chain's CDR3 is CASSPRAGGETQYF. The CDR3 DNA follows: TGTGCCAGCAGCCCGCGAGCGGGAGGAGAGACCCAGTACTTC.

This clonotype appeared many times. This sequence joins TRBV2 and TRBJ1-1, with D perhaps matching TRBD1 (6 bases). Between the trimmed V and J ends, which lost 7 bases and 5 bases, there was a span of 14 bases. The CDR3 consists of 13 residues. Germline V lookup: CDR1 SNHLY, CDR2 FYNNEI. The CDR3 region is CASTLGGSTEAFF. The CDR3 bases are TGTGCCAGCACCCTAGGGGGGTCGACTGAAGCTTTCTTT.

This clonotype was detected ten times or more. V and J are TRBV3-1 and TRBJ2-3; 10 positions match TRBD2. The germline CDR1 and CDR2 sequences are LGHDT and YNNKEL (reference sequence). Trimming at V came to 1 base and at J to 7 bases, leaving 5 bases not matched to a gene. The CDR3 contains 15 residues. The DNA for the CDR3 is TGTGCCAGCAGCCAAGGGACTAGCGGTCTCCATACGCAGTATTTT. Protein product: CASSQGTSGLHTQYF.

The chain combines TRBV11-2 with TRBJ1-1; D is unclear. The CDR3 contains 13 residues. The germline V gene has CDR1 SGHAT and CDR2 FQNNGV. V dropped 8 bases and J dropped 2 bases, with 12 bases sitting between them. In DNA form, the CDR3 reads TGTGCCAGCCGCATACAGCTAAACACTGAAGCTTTCTTT. Amino acids: CASRIQLNTEAFF.

This clonotype was counted many times. The V and J genes are TRBV11-2 and TRBJ2-1; 7 bases map to TRBD1. The CDR3 is made up of 15 amino acids. The J segment lost 1 base and the V segment lost 5 bases, leaving 5 bases of the junction unmatched. Germline V lookup: CDR1 SGHAT, CDR2 FQNNGV. CDR3 in amino acids: CASSPWTGSYNEQFF. CDR3 DNA: TGTGCCAGCAGCCCATGGACAGGTTCCTACAATGAGCAGTTCTTC.

This clonotype was observed at least ten times. This chain links TRBV20-1 with TRBJ1-2; D may be TRBD1 (5 bases). This CDR3 has 13 residues. Germline V gene data show CDR1 as DFQATT and CDR2 as SNEGSKA (reference sequence). V lost 1 base and J 1 base, leaving 7 bases between the germline ends. The CDR3 sequence: CSARGGVNYGYTF. The CDR3 nucleotides read TGCAGTGCTAGAGGAGGGGTTAACTATGGCTACACCTTC.

J is TRBJ2-5 and V is TRBV15, with D possibly called TRBD1 or TRBD2 (5 bases each). Germline-derived CDR1 and CDR2 are LNHNV and YYDKDF (reference sequence). There are 15 residues in the CDR3. The germline V and J ends were trimmed by 1 base and 5 bases, with 14 bases remaining between them. CDR3 sequence: CATSRGGWDLETQYF. In DNA form, the CDR3 reads TGTGCCACCAGCAGAGGCGGGTGGGACCTGGAGACCCAGTACTTC.

J is TRBJ2-7 and V is TRBV7-3; perhaps TRBD2 as D (6 bases). V lost 5 bases, J lost 3 bases, and 14 bases lay in between. From germline, CDR1 is SGHTA and CDR2 FQGTGA. This CDR3 contains 14 residues. The CDR3 loop is CASSPTGLLYEQYF. The CDR3 nucleotides read TGTGCCAGCAGCCCTACGGGACTCCTCTACGAGCAGTACTTC.

The chain employs TRBV7-8 and TRBJ2-1, with 7 bases lining up with TRBD1. Germline values: CDR1 SGHVS, CDR2 FQNEAQ. Losses at the gene ends were 1 base for V and 5 bases for J; bases not matched to a gene: 2. The CDR3 totals 14 residues. CDR3 bases: TGTGCCAGCAGCTTAGGTGACAGGGACAATGAGCAGTTCTTC. It codes for CASSLGDRDNEQFF. Looking up the rest from reference TRBV7-8 and TRBJ2-1 gives the full variable domain: GAGVSQSPRYKVAKRGQDVALRCDPISGHVSLFWYQQALGQGPEFLTYFQNEAQLDKSGLPSDRFFAERPEGSVSTLKIQRTQQEDSAVYLCASSLGDRDNEQFFGPGTRLTVL.

This clonotype has at least ten counts. The CDR3 is CSVELASASNTGELFF. The CDR3 DNA follows: TGCAGCGTTGAGCTGGCTAGCGCTTCGAACACCGGGGAGCTGTTTTTT. This chain links TRBV29-1 with TRBJ2-2; a possible D gene is TRBD2 (6 bases). CDR1 and CDR2 (germline): SQVTM, ANQGSEA. Trimming cost V 3 bases and J 0 bases, with 14 bases left between them. CDR3 length equals 16 residues.

This clonotype was seen many times. This chain uses TRBV6-6 with TRBJ1-2, with 7 nucleotides matching TRBD1. From germline, CDR1 is MNHNY and CDR2 SVGAGI (reference sequence). The length of the CDR3 is 16 residues. V was clipped by 6 bases and J by 5 bases; unmatched bases: 15. CDR3 bases: TGTGCCAGCAGGACAGACGGGGGACAGCAAAGTTATGGCTACACCTTC. Translating gives CASRTDGGQQSYGYTF.

This clonotype was observed a few times. The J gene is TRBJ2-3, the V gene TRBV20-1, with 13 nucleotides matching TRBD2. The V gene end was trimmed by 5 bases and the J gene end by 3 bases; junction bases not matched to a gene: 5. This CDR3 is built from 15 residues. Germline CDR1 and CDR2: DFQATT and SNEGSKA (reference sequence). In nucleotides, the CDR3 is TGCAGTGCTCAACTAGCGGGAGGGATGACAGATACGCAGTATTTT. This codes for CSAQLAGGMTDTQYF.

This clonotype was detected ten times or more. The J gene is TRBJ1-1, the V gene TRBV30; D is unclear. Germline CDR1 GTSNPN, CDR2 SVGIG (reference sequence). Trimming removed 3 bases from V and 7 bases from J, with 9 bases in between. This CDR3 spans 11 amino acids. As DNA, the CDR3 is TGTGCCTGGAGCGTTGGGATTGAAGCTTTCTTT. This sequence encodes CAWSVGIEAFF.

This clonotype was found a few times. V gene TRBV2 combines with J gene TRBJ1-2; D remains ambiguous. Trimming took 3 bases from V and 5 from J, leaving 16 bases between them. Looked up from germline, CDR1 is SNHLY and CDR2 is FYNNEI. There are 15 residues in the CDR3. CDR3 DNA sequence: TGTGCCAGCAGTGAGTGGGCAGCTTCCCCATATGGCTACACCTTC. This codes for CASSEWAASPYGYTF.

Ten or more counts support this clonotype. This chain connects TRBV3-1 to TRBJ2-1; 7 bases align to TRBD1. After removal of 3 bases from V and 6 bases from J, the junction contained 11 bases not matched to a gene. The CDR3 covers 16 residues. The germline gives CDR1 LGHDT, CDR2 YNNKEL (reference sequence). The DNA of the CDR3 is TGTGCCAGCAGCCATCGAGGGGGCTGGGTAGGCAATGAGCAGTTCTTC. This encodes CASSHRGGWVGNEQFF.

The CDR3 is CSARGEGGLGYTF. DNA of the CDR3: TGCAGTGCTAGAGGGGAGGGGGGCCTTGGCTACACCTTC. This sequence joins TRBV20-1 and TRBJ1-2, with a weak D call TRBD1 (6 bases). V was pared by 1 base and J by 7 bases, with 13 bases between. The germline CDR1 and CDR2 sequences are DFQATT and SNEGSKA (reference sequence). The CDR3 extends over 13 amino acids.

This clonotype was found many times. V and J are TRBV7-2 and TRBJ1-1; no definite D call. The germline V and J ends were trimmed by 1 base and 1 base, with 4 bases remaining between them. The CDR3 runs 13 residues. The germline gives CDR1 SGHTA, CDR2 FQGNSA. The CDR3 here is CASSLVENTEAFF. CDR3 nucleotides: TGTGCCAGCAGCTTAGTGGAGAACACTGAAGCTTTCTTT.

V usage is TRBV2 and J usage is TRBJ2-3; a possible D gene is TRBD1 (6 bases). CDR3 length: 17 amino acids. V dropped 0 bases and J dropped 1 base, with 14 bases sitting between them. The V gene's germline CDR1 is SNHLY and CDR2 FYNNEI. CDR3 sequence (DNA): TGTGCCAGCAGTGAAGCGCTCGGGACAAGACGCACAGATACGCAGTATTTT. Encoded protein: CASSEALGTRRTDTQYF.

This clonotype was counted only a few times. The V gene is TRBV7-3, the J gene TRBJ2-1, with 7 positions matching TRBD1. Germline lookup yields CDR1 SGHTA and CDR2 FQGTGA. CDR3 length equals 14 residues. J was trimmed by 4 bases and V by 4 bases; bases with no gene match: 4. The CDR3 nucleotides read TGTGCCAGCAGCTCTCCGGGACAGTACAATGAGCAGTTCTTC. This gives the protein CASSSPGQYNEQFF. Complete variable domain (other parts from reference TRBV7-3 and TRBJ2-1): GAGVSQTPSNKVTEKGKYVELRCDPISGHTALYWYRQSLGQGPEFLIYFQGTGAADDSGLPNDRFFAVRPEGSVSTLKIQRTERGDSAVYLCASSSPGQYNEQFFGPGTRLTVL.